Shown below are 17 T cell receptor beta chains from a single sample sequenced in a study of shared clonotypes between healthy human individuals. Only in-frame clones appear in the TCRdb table, and some are missing; sequencing was by immunoSEQ multiplex PCR. The data contain around 440,000 clones, over 60% of them singletons. The specimen sequenced was PBMCs. These receptors all come from a woman aged 35 to 49 in good health. Some clones in this sample may be carry-over from other donors' samples.

This clone has at least ten counts. The chain has TRBV10-3 and TRBJ1-1, with D tentatively TRBD1 (6 bases). Germline loops: CDR1 ENHRY, CDR2 SYGVKD. The CDR3 length is 15 residues. Trimming shortened V by 0 bases and J by 0 bases, and 8 bases separated the two germline ends. CDR3 nucleotides: TGTGCCATCAGTGAGTCAGGACAGTTGAACACTGAAGCTTTCTTT. Residues: CAISESGQLNTEAFF.

The chain recombines TRBV19 with TRBJ2-3; 7 nucleotides line up with TRBD2. The CDR3 has 15 residues. Trimming cost V 3 bases and J 6 bases; bases outside gene matches: 9. Germline CDR1 and CDR2: LNHDA and SQIVND (reference sequence). DNA for the CDR3: TGTGCCAGTAGTATGGGAGGGAGGGCCGAGGATACGCAGTATTTT. Translating gives CASSMGGRAEDTQYF. Supplemented by reference TRBV19 and TRBJ2-3, the full variable domain reads DGGITQSPKYLFRKEGQNVTLSCEQNLNHDAMYWYRQDPGQGLRLIYYSQIVNDFQKGDIAEGYSVSREKKESFPLTVTSAQKNPTAFYLCASSMGGRAEDTQYFGPGTRLTVL.

The chain joins TRBV28 to TRBJ2-7, with 11 bases fitting TRBD2. The J segment lost 0 bases and the V segment lost 5 bases, leaving 6 bases of the junction unmatched. Germline V gene lookup returns CDR1 MDHEN and CDR2 SYDVKM. The CDR3 spans 16 residues. The CDR3 nucleotides are TGTGCCAGCAGTATCGGACTAGCGGGCCTCTCCTACGAGCAGTACTTC. This gives the protein CASSIGLAGLSYEQYF.

CDR3 region: CASSQVAGVNTEAFF. The CDR3 coding sequence is TGCGCCAGCAGCCAAGTAGCAGGGGTGAACACTGAAGCTTTCTTT. The gene calls are TRBV4-1 and TRBJ1-1, with D possibly being TRBD1 (6 bases). V lost 1 base, J lost 0 bases, and 9 bases lay in between. From germline, CDR1 is MGHRA and CDR2 YSYEKL. The CDR3 runs to 15 residues.

Many counts were recorded for this clone. The chain links TRBV2 to TRBJ2-4; TRBD1 might be the D (5 bases). There are 15 residues in the CDR3. V lost 4 bases and J lost 3, with 13 bases in between. Germline CDR1 reads SNHLY; CDR2 reads FYNNEI. The CDR3: CASSGTNALKNIQYF. Written as DNA, the CDR3 is TGTGCCAGCAGTGGGACAAACGCCCTCAAAAACATTCAGTACTTC.

This sequence joins TRBV29-1 and TRBJ2-1; 7 nucleotides match TRBD2. Trimming at V came to 2 bases and at J to 4 bases, leaving 5 bases not matched to a gene. Germline lookup yields CDR1 SQVTM and CDR2 ANQGSEA. CDR3 length: 14 amino acids. CDR3 DNA: TGCAGCGTTGAACCTAGCGGAAGGTACAATGAGCAGTTCTTC. The encoded protein is CSVEPSGRYNEQFF.

The gene calls are TRBV27 and TRBJ2-7; D is perhaps TRBD2 (5 bases). Looked up from germline, CDR1 is MNHEY and CDR2 is SMNVEV (reference sequence). The CDR3 consists of 13 residues. V lost 3 bases and J lost 2, with 8 bases in between. In DNA form, the CDR3 reads TGTGCCAGCAGTTTCAGCGGCCCCTACGAGCAGTACTTC. Its translation: CASSFSGPYEQYF.

This chain uses TRBV7-8 with TRBJ1-3; possibly TRBD1 for D (6 bases). The CDR3 is 14 residues long. The V end was cut by 6 bases, the J end by 3 bases, with 12 bases between. CDR1 is SGHVS, CDR2 FQNEAQ, per germline. The CDR3 sequence is CASSVGGSGNTIYF. The CDR3 nucleotides read TGTGCCAGCAGTGTAGGGGGTAGTGGAAACACCATATATTTT.

As for this clone: A far larger clone lies a single base away; this is likely a read error. The rearrangement uses TRBV15 and TRBJ2-7, with 8 bases matching TRBD2. The germline V gene encodes CDR1 LNHNV and CDR2 YYDKDF (reference sequence). The CDR3 extends over 19 amino acids. The chain's CDR3 is CATSRDGGRLADLTYEQHF. CDR3 nucleotides: TGTGCCACCAGCAGAGATGGCGGGAGGCTAGCGGACCTAACCTACGAGCAGCACTTC.

This clone was counted ten times or more. This rearrangement joins TRBV27 to TRBJ1-4, with TRBD1 identical over 10 bases. After removal of 5 bases from V and 9 bases from J, the junction contained 9 bases not matched to a gene. This CDR3 is 15 amino acids long. Germline loops: CDR1 MNHEY, CDR2 SMNVEV (reference sequence). The CDR3, as DNA: TGTGCCAGCAGTGAAACCGGGACAGGGGTGCAAAAACTGTTTTTT. It specifies CASSETGTGVQKLFF.

This sequence joins TRBV30 and TRBJ1-1, with D possibly TRBD1 on 5 matching bases. Germline V lookup: CDR1 GTSNPN, CDR2 SVGIG (reference sequence). This CDR3 has 14 residues. Trimming pared 2 bases from V and 0 bases from J, leaving 10 bases between. The CDR3 bases are TGTGCCTGGAGTAGGGGCCATATGAACACTGAAGCTTTCTTT. Its translation: CAWSRGHMNTEAFF.

V usage is TRBV7-2 and J usage is TRBJ2-7; 13 bases are a match to TRBD2. CDR1 is SGHTA and CDR2 is FQGNSA in the germline V gene. Trimming at V came to 6 bases and at J to 4 bases, leaving 6 bases not matched to a gene. The CDR3 runs to 15 residues. The DNA of the CDR3 is TGTGCCAGCAGACCGGGACTAGCGGGAAGGTACGAGCAGTACTTC. Its protein product is CASRPGLAGRYEQYF.

This clone has at least ten counts. The chain uses TRBV5-5 and TRBJ1-1; TRBD1 might be the D (6 bases). The length of the CDR3 is 14 residues. The germline V gene has CDR1 SGHKS and CDR2 YYEKEE (reference sequence). The V and J ends lost 4 bases and 7 bases respectively, with 17 bases between them. The CDR3 DNA sequence: TGTGCCAGCAGCCCGTATGACAGGTACAATGAAGCTTTCTTT. Translated: CASSPYDRYNEAFF.

The chain uses TRBV5-4 and TRBJ2-1, with D maybe TRBD1 (6 bases). The CDR3 has 14 amino acids. CDR1 and CDR2 (germline): SGHNT, YYREEE (reference sequence). The V end was cut by 9 bases, the J end by 3 bases, with 16 bases between. This CDR3 is CAISQGIRYNEQFF. The CDR3 bases are TGTGCCATCTCTCAGGGGATACGCTACAATGAGCAGTTCTTC.

This chain connects TRBV15 to TRBJ1-2, with 10 positions matching TRBD1. V lost 0 bases and J lost 4; bases outside the gene matches: 2. The CDR3 runs to 15 residues. Germline-derived CDR1 and CDR2 are LNHNV and YYDKDF (reference sequence). CDR3 sequence (DNA): TGTGCCACCAGCAGAGATCGGACAGGGGGCTATGGCTACACCTTC. This sequence encodes CATSRDRTGGYGYTF.

This chain connects TRBV28 to TRBJ1-2; a possible D gene is TRBD1 (5 bases). The CDR3 contains 16 residues. The V gene lost 10 bases and the J gene lost 3 bases, with 24 bases spanning the gap. Germline loops: CDR1 MDHEN, CDR2 SYDVKM. The chain's CDR3 is CATRDSSVSRDYGYTF. CDR3 coding DNA: TGTGCCACCCGCGACAGTTCTGTGTCGAGAGACTATGGCTACACCTTC.

This clone was observed a few times. This rearrangement joins TRBV27 to TRBJ1-2; D call uncertain. Germline V gene lookup returns CDR1 MNHEY and CDR2 SMNVEV (reference sequence). This CDR3 is 13 amino acids long. V dropped 8 bases and J dropped 6 bases, with 16 bases sitting between them. The CDR3 protein is CASGFRGGNGYTF. DNA for the CDR3: TGTGCCAGCGGCTTTCGGGGTGGAAATGGCTACACCTTC.